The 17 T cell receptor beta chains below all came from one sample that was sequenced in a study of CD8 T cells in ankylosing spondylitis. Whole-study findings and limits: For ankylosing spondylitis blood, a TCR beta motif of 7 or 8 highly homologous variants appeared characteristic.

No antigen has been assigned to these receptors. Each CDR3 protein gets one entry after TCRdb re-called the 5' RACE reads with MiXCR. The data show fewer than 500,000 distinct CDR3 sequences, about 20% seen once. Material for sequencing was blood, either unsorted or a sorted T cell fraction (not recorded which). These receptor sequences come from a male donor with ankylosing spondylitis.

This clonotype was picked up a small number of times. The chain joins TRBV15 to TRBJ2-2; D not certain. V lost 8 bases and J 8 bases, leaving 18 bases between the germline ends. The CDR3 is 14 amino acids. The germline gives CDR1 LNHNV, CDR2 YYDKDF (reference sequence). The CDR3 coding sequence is TGTGCCACCGACTTGGGTGCCAACCCGGGGGAGCTGTTTTTT. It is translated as CATDLGANPGELFF. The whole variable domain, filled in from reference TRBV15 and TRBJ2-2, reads DAMVIQNPRYQVTQFGKPVTLSCSQTLNHNVMYWYQQKSSQAPKLLFHYYDKDFNNEADTPDNFQSRRPNTSFCFLDIRSPGLGDTAMYLCATDLGANPGELFFGEGSRLTVL.

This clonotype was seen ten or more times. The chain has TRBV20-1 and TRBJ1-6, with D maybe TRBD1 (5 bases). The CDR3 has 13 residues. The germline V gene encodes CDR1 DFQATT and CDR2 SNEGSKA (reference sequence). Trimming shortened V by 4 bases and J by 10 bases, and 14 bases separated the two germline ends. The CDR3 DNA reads TGCAGTGCTAATCTGGGGCATGGATCACCCCTCCACTTT. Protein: CSANLGHGSPLHF.

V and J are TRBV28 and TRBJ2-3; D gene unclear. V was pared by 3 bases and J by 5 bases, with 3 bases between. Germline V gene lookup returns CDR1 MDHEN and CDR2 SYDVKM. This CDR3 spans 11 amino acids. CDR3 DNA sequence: TGTGCCAGCAGTTTTGAAGATACGCAGTATTTT. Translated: CASSFEDTQYF.

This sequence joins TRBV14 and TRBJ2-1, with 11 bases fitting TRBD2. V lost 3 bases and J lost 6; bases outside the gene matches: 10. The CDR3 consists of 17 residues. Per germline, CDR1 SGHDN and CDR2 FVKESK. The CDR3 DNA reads TGTGCCAGCAGCCACGAAACGGGACTAGCGGTCCCCAATGAGCAGTTCTTC. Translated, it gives CASSHETGLAVPNEQFF.

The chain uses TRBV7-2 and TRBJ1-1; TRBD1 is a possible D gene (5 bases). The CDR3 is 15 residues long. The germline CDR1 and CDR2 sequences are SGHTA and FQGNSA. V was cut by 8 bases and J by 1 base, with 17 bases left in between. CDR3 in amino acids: CASGTGPSGNTEAFF. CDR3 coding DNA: TGTGCCAGCGGGACTGGACCCTCGGGGAACACTGAAGCTTTCTTT.

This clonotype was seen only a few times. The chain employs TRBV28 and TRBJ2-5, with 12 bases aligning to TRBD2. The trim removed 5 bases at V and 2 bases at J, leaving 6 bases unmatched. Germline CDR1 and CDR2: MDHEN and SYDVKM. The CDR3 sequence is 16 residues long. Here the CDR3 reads CASSPPSGRAQETQYF. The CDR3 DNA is TGTGCCAGCAGTCCTCCTAGCGGGAGGGCACAAGAGACCCAGTACTTC.

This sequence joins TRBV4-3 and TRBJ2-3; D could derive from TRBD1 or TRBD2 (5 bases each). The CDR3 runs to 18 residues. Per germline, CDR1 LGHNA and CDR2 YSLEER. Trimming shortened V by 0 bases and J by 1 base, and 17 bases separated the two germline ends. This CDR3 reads CASSQDLQGFGGTDTQYF. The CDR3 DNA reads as TGCGCCAGCAGCCAAGATCTCCAGGGATTCGGGGGCACAGATACGCAGTATTTT.

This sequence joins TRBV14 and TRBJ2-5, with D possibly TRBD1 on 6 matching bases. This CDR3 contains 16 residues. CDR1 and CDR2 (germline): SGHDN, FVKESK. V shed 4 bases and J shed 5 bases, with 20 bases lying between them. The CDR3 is CASSRFRGAVRETQYF. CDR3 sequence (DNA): TGTGCCAGCAGCCGATTCAGGGGAGCGGTGCGGGAGACCCAGTACTTC.

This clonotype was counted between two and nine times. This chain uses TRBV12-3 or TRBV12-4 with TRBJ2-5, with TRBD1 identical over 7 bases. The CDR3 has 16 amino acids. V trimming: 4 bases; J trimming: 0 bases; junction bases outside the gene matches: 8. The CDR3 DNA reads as TGTGCCAGCAGTTACAGGGGAAGAGGGTACCAAGAGACCCAGTACTTC. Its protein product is CASSYRGRGYQETQYF.

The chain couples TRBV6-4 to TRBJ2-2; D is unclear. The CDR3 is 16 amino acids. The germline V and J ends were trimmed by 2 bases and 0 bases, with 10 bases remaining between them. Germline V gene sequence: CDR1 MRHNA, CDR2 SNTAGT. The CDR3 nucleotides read TGTGCCAGCAGTGACGAAACTGGGGCGAACACCGGGGAGCTGTTTTTT. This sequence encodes CASSDETGANTGELFF.

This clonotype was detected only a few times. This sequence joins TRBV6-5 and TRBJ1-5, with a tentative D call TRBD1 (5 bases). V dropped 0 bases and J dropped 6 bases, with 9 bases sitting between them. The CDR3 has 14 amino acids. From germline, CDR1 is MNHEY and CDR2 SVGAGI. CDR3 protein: CASSYSLTGQPQHF. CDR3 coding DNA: TGTGCCAGCAGTTACTCACTTACAGGTCAGCCCCAGCATTTT.

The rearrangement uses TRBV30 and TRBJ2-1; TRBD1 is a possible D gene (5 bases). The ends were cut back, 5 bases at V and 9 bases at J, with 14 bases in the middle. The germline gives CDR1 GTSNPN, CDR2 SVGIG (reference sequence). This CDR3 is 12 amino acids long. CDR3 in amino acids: CAWFRVDSEQFF. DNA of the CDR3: TGTGCCTGGTTCCGAGTAGACAGTGAGCAGTTCTTC.

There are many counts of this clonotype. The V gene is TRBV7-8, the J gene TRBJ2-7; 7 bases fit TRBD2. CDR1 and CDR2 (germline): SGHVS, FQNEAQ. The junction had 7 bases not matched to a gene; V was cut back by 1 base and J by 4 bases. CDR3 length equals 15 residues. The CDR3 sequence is CASSLVAPAGYEQYF. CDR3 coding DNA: TGTGCCAGCAGCTTAGTAGCCCCAGCGGGATACGAGCAGTACTTC.

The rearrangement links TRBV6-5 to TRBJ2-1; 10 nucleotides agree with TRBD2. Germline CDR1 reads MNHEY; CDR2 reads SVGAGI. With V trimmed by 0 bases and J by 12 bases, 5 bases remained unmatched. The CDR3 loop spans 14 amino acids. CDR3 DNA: TGTGCCAGCAGTTACTCAGGGACTAGCGCGTCGCAGTTCTTC. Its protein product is CASSYSGTSASQFF.

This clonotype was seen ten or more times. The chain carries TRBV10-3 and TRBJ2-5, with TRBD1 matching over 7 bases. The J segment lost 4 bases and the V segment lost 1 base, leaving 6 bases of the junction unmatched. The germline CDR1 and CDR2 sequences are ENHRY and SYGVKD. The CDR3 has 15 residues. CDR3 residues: CAISELNRGGETQYF. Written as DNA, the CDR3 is TGTGCCATCAGTGAGTTGAACAGGGGTGGAGAGACCCAGTACTTC.

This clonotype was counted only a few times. The CDR3 protein is CAIRRLSVHEQYF. In DNA, the CDR3 is TGTGCCATCAGAAGGCTTTCAGTCCACGAGCAGTACTTC. The chain recombines TRBV28 with TRBJ2-7; unclear D gene. From germline, CDR1 is MDHEN and CDR2 SYDVKM. The CDR3 totals 13 residues. Trimming took off 10 bases at V and 5 bases at J, with 18 bases between the two ends.

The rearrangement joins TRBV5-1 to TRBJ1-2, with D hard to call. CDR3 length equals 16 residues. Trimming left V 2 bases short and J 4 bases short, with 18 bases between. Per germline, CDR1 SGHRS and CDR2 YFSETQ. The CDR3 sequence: CASSFLGSPNGYGYTF. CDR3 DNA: TGCGCCAGCAGCTTCCTCGGGTCTCCAAACGGCTATGGCTACACCTTC. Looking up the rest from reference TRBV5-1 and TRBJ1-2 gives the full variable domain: KAGVTQTPRYLIKTRGQQVTLSCSPISGHRSVSWYQQTPGQGLQFLFEYFSETQRNKGNFPGRFSGRQFSNSRSEMNVSTLELGDSALYLCASSFLGSPNGYGYTFGSGTRLTVV.